This entry describes one TCR beta chain. As yet, its antigen is unknown. Germline V gives CDR1 MGHRA, CDR2 YSYEKL. The length of the CDR3 is 18 residues. Trimming removed 1 base at V and 5 bases at J, with 23 bases between. Produced via immunoSEQ multiplex PCR; TCRdb's table is partial and in-frame only. This table has some 96,000 clones, roughly 90% appearing once. The sample comes from a study of T cell responses to AZD1222 COVID-19 vaccine. Study-level findings and limits: The donor group comprised mostly white British people and more females; the analysis possibly underestimated clonal diversity. There were repertoire samples only from the period after the peak T cell response.

This receptor was obtained from an adult in good health. Here the sequenced sample was peripheral blood, taken on day 0 of AZD1222 vaccination. The V and J genes are TRBV4-1 and TRBJ1-1; D gene unclear. The CDR3 DNA is TGCGCCAGCAGCCAAGTTACGGGAAAGCTTGTGAGTCGGACTGAAGCTTTCTTT. As protein: CASSQVTGKLVSRTEAFF.